What follows are 10 T cell receptor beta chains derived from one specimen sequenced in a study of T-cell reconstitution after alpha-beta-depleted transplantation in children. Construction of the TCRbeta library involved unique molecular identifiers. TCRdb processed the PCR reads anew with MiXCR; each CDR3 protein has one entry. The data show roughly 500,000 distinct CDR3 sequences, less than 35% seen once. Sequencing used PBMCs from the stem cell graft donor, obtained from the stem cell graft. These receptor sequences come from a human donor who donated a stem cell graft to a child with aplastic anemia.

The chain combines TRBV20-1 with TRBJ2-7, with a tentative D call TRBD1 (5 bases). Trimming removed 3 bases from V and 6 bases from J, with 21 bases in between. Germline V gene data show CDR1 as DFQATT and CDR2 as SNEGSKA (reference sequence). This CDR3 has 15 amino acids. CDR3 amino acids: CSASRPEAGWGEQYF. The CDR3 DNA follows: TGCAGTGCTAGCCGCCCAGAGGCAGGGTGGGGCGAGCAGTACTTC.

This sequence joins TRBV13 and TRBJ2-2; D gene ambiguous. There are 16 residues in the CDR3. Germline V gene lookup returns CDR1 PRHDT and CDR2 FYEKMQ (reference sequence). V was cut by 6 bases and J by 1 base, with 15 bases left in between. CDR3 sequence reads: CASSPENELNTGELFF. CDR3 in DNA: TGTGCCAGCAGTCCTGAAAACGAACTGAACACCGGGGAGCTGTTTTTT.

The chain couples TRBV4-3 to TRBJ2-1; D is unresolved. The CDR3 length is 15 residues. Germline CDR1 is LGHNA and CDR2 is YSLEER. Trimming took off 0 bases at V and 7 bases at J, with 13 bases between the two ends. This CDR3 is CASSQDRGLWNEQFF. CDR3 in DNA: TGCGCCAGCAGCCAAGATAGAGGCCTGTGGAATGAGCAGTTCTTC.

This chain connects TRBV6-5 to TRBJ1-5; D not resolved. With 4 bases removed from V and 3 bases from J, the gap between germline ends came to 13 bases. The CDR3 runs to 15 residues. Germline lookup yields CDR1 MNHEY and CDR2 SVGAGI. This CDR3 is CASSSLGANNQPQHF. The CDR3, as DNA: TGTGCCAGCAGTTCATTGGGAGCGAACAATCAGCCCCAGCATTTT.

This clonotype was seen a few times. The V call is TRBV6-1, the J call TRBJ2-5; either TRBD1 or TRBD2 may fit D (5 bases each). The germline CDR1 and CDR2 sequences are MNHNS and SASEGT. V was trimmed by 5 bases and J by 5 bases, leaving 21 bases between them. CDR3 length equals 16 residues. The CDR3 loop reads CASSPQPGRRFETQYF. DNA for the CDR3: TGTGCCAGCAGTCCTCAACCGGGACGGCGATTCGAGACCCAGTACTTC.

CDR3 protein: CASTVAGGRLYEQYF. The CDR3 nucleotides read TGTGCCAGCACTGTAGCGGGAGGCAGGCTCTACGAGCAGTACTTC. V and J are TRBV27 and TRBJ2-7, with 10 bases fitting TRBD2. Germline V gene data show CDR1 as MNHEY and CDR2 as SMNVEV (reference sequence). The J segment lost 3 bases and the V segment lost 7 bases, leaving 9 bases of the junction unmatched. The CDR3 is 15 residues long.

This clonotype showed up many times. The genes are TRBV12-3 or TRBV12-4 and TRBJ2-3; 7 positions agree with TRBD2. The CDR3 covers 14 residues. J lost 1 base, V lost 2 bases, and 0 bases had no gene match. CDR3 nucleotide sequence: TGTGCCAGCAGTTTACTAGCGGGCACAGATACGCAGTATTTT. Its translation is CASSLLAGTDTQYF.

The genes are TRBV12-3 or TRBV12-4 and TRBJ2-1; tentatively, D is TRBD1 or TRBD2 (7 bases each). The CDR3 totals 14 residues. Trimming shortened V by 8 bases and J by 8 bases, and 19 bases separated the two germline ends. CDR3 protein: CASRASGGGDEQFF. Written as DNA, the CDR3 is TGTGCCAGCCGAGCTTCAGGGGGGGGCGATGAGCAGTTCTTC.

The chain uses TRBV7-2 and TRBJ2-3; 7 nucleotides line up with TRBD2. The CDR3 has 15 amino acids. Germline lookup yields CDR1 SGHTA and CDR2 FQGNSA. With V trimmed by 5 bases and J by 4 bases, 9 bases remained unmatched. This chain's CDR3 is CASSPRAGRSDTQYF. The DNA for the CDR3 is TGTGCCAGCAGCCCGAGAGCGGGACGCTCAGATACGCAGTATTTT.

The CDR3 sequence: CASSEATDAYEKLFF. In nucleotides, the CDR3 is TGTGCCAGCAGTGAAGCGACCGATGCCTATGAAAAACTGTTTTTT. The chain recombines TRBV6-1 with TRBJ1-4, with D uncertain. Germline V CDR1 and CDR2: MNHNS, SASEGT. CDR3 length: 15 amino acids. Trimming took off 0 bases at V and 6 bases at J, with 11 bases between the two ends.